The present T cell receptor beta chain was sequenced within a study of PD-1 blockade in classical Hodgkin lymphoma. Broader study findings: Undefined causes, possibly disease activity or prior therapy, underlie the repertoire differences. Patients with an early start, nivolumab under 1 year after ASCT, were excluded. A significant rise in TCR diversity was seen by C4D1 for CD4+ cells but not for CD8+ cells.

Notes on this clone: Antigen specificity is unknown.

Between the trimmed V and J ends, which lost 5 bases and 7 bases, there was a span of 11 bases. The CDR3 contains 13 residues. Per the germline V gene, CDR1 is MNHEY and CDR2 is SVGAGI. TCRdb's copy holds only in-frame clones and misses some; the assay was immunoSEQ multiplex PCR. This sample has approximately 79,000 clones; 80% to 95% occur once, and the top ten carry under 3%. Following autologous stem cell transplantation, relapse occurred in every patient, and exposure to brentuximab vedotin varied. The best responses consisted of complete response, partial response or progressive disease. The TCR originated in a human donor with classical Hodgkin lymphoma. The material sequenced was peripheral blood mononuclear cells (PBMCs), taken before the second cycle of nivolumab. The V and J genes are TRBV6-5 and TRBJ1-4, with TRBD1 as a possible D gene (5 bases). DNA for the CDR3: TGTGCCAGCAGTACCGGGACTCGTGAAAAACTGTTTTTT. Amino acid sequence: CASSTGTREKLFF.